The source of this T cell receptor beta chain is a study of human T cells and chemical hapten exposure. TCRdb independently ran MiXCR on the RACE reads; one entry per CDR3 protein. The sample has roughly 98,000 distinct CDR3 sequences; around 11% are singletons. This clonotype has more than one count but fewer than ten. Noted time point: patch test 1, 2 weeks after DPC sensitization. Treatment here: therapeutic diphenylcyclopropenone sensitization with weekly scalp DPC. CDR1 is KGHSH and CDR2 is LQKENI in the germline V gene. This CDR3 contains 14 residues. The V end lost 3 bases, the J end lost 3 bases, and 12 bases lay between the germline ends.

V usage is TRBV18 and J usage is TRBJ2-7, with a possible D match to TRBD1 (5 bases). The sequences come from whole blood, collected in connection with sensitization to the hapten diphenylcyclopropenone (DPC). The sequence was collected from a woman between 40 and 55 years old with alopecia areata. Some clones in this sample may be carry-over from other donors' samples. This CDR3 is CASSPGQQIYEQYF. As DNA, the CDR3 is TGTGCCAGCTCACCGGGGCAGCAGATCTACGAGCAGTACTTC.